This paragraph reports one T cell receptor beta chain. The antigen is not known. Some clones are missing from TCRdb's copy, which holds only in-frame ones; the method was immunoSEQ multiplex PCR. The table lists about 200,000 clones, 90% to 95% of them singletons, with about 1% in the top ten. These data come from a study of T cell responses to AZD1222 COVID-19 vaccine. Whole-study findings and limits: There were mostly white British donors and more females than males, and clonal diversity was possibly underestimated. Just a handful of people given AZD1222 tested seropositive at baseline. Increased Spike-specific TCR breadth and depth were observed after two AZD1222 doses.

The source material was peripheral blood, sampled 28 days after the second AZD1222 dose. The clonotype comes from an adult who received the AZD1222 COVID-19 vaccine.

The CDR3 DNA sequence: TGCGCCAGCAGCGCCGGGACAGGGAGGGCCGAGCAGTACTTC. Residues: CASSAGTGRAEQYF. This sequence joins TRBV5-1 and TRBJ2-7, with 9 bases that match TRBD1. From germline, CDR1 is SGHRS and CDR2 YFSETQ. The CDR3 length is 14 residues. After removal of 4 bases from V and 6 bases from J, the junction contained 8 bases not matched to a gene.